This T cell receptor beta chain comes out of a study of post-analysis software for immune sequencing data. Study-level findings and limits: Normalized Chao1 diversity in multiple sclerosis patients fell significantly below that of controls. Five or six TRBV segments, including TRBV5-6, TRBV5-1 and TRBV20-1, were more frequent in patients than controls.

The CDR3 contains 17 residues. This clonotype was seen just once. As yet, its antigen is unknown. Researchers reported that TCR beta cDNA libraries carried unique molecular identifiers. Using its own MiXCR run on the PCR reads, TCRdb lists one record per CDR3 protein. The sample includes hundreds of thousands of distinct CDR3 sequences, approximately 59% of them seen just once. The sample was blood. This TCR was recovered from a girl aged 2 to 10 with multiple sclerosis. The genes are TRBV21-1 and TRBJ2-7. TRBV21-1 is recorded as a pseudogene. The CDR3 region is CASSKALGDGSSYEQYF. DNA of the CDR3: TGTGCCAGCAGCAAAGCGCTAGGAGACGGGAGCTCCTACGAGCAGTACTTC.